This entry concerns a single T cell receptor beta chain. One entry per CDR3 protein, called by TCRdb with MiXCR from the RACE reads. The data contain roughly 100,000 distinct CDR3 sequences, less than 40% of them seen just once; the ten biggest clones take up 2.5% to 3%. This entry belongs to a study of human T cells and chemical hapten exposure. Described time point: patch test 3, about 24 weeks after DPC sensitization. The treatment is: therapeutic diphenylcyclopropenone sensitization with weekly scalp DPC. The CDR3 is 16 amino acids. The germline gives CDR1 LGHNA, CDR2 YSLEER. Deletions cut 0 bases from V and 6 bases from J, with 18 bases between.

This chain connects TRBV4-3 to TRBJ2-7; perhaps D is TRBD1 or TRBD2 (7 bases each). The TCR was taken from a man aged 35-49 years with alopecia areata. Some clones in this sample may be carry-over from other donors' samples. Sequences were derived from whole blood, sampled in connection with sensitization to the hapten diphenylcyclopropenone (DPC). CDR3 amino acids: CASSQDGSPGGGEQYF. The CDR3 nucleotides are TGCGCCAGCAGCCAAGACGGGTCCCCAGGGGGGGGCGAGCAGTACTTC.